A single sample is the source of the 18 T cell receptor beta chains below, sequenced in a study of CD8+ T cells in alopecia areata. Treatment: oral pan-JAK inhibitor, 5-10 mg twice daily. TCR sequencing used cDNA made by reverse transcription of extracted RNA. Assay used: immunoSEQ multiplex PCR; TCRdb lists only in-frame clones, some missing. Of around 140,000 clones detected, roughly 50% appear once; the ten largest clones hold more than 15%. The input for sequencing was CD8+ T cells sorted from blood, taken at week 4, from a patient treated with tofacitinib. All receptors come from a human donor with alopecia areata.

This chain joins TRBV7-9 and TRBJ1-1; D not certain. The V end lost 3 bases, the J end lost 3 bases, and 8 bases lay between the germline ends. CDR1 and CDR2 from the germline V gene are SEHNR and FQNEAQ (reference sequence). The CDR3 is made up of 13 amino acids. CDR3 in amino acids: CASSFEAHTEAFF. Here the CDR3 DNA reads TGTGCCAGCAGCTTCGAGGCCCACACTGAAGCTTTCTTT.

The genes are TRBV5-6 and TRBJ1-2; no definite D call. With 7 bases removed from V and 0 bases from J, the gap between germline ends came to 7 bases. The CDR3 consists of 12 residues. Germline V gene data show CDR1 as SGHDT and CDR2 as YYEEEE. DNA for the CDR3: TGTGCCAGCGGGGTTCCTAACTATGGCTACACCTTC. Encoded protein: CASGVPNYGYTF.

The chain links TRBV25-1 to TRBJ1-4; possible D gene TRBD1, 5 bases. Germline values: CDR1 MGHDK, CDR2 SYGVNS. Trimming left V 1 base short and J 2 bases short, with 8 bases between. CDR3 length equals 15 residues. CDR3 loop: CASSELPGTNEKLFF. Here the CDR3 DNA reads TGTGCCAGCAGTGAATTGCCAGGGACTAATGAAAAACTGTTTTTT.

This clone appeared a few times. In DNA, the CDR3 is TGTGCCAGCAGCCAAGACATCGGGGAGAGCTCCTACGAGCAGTACTTC. This encodes CASSQDIGESSYEQYF. The genes are TRBV4-2 and TRBJ2-7; D may be TRBD2 (5 bases). V was pared by 0 bases and J by 0 bases, with 12 bases between. The V gene's germline CDR1 is LGHNA and CDR2 YNFKEQ. CDR3 length: 16 amino acids.

The chain carries TRBV13 and TRBJ2-7; 7 nucleotides line up with TRBD2. Germline CDR1 is PRHDT and CDR2 is FYEKMQ (reference sequence). The CDR3 length is 14 residues. V lost 10 bases, J lost 0 bases, and 9 bases stayed unmatched. CDR3 in amino acids: CATFERGSSYEQYF. The CDR3 bases are TGTGCCACTTTCGAGCGGGGCAGCTCCTACGAGCAGTACTTC.

A few counts support this clone. V and J are TRBV4-3 and TRBJ1-1; D gene unclear. This CDR3 region has 13 residues. Germline V gives CDR1 LGHNA, CDR2 YSLEER. Between the trimmed V and J ends, which lost 2 bases and 3 bases, there was a span of 7 bases. CDR3 in amino acids: CASSQRSHTEAFF. Written as DNA, the CDR3 is TGCGCCAGCAGCCAAAGGTCGCACACTGAAGCTTTCTTT.

This clone was counted a few times. This chain uses TRBV5-4 with TRBJ2-5; D is ambiguous. V gave up 6 bases and J gave up 0 bases, with 12 bases separating them. The V gene's germline CDR1 is SGHNT and CDR2 YYREEE (reference sequence). CDR3 length: 14 residues. The CDR3 is CASTDGRYQETQYF. DNA of the CDR3: TGTGCCAGCACCGACGGCAGGTACCAAGAGACCCAGTACTTC.

J is TRBJ1-5 and V is TRBV4-1; D possibly corresponds to TRBD1 (6 bases). CDR1 is MGHRA, CDR2 YSYEKL, per germline. The CDR3 contains 16 residues. V shed 0 bases and J shed 3 bases, with 12 bases lying between them. CDR3 in DNA: TGCGCCAGCAGCCAAGACCCCTGGGACAACAATCAGCCCCAGCATTTT. Translating gives CASSQDPWDNNQPQHF.

The chain uses TRBV30 and TRBJ2-7; D not certain. V was pared by 2 bases and J by 2 bases, with 13 bases between. The CDR3 has 14 residues. CDR1 is GTSNPN, CDR2 SVGIG, per germline (reference sequence). The CDR3 DNA reads TGTGCCTGGAGTCAAGGACGGACCACCTACGAGCAGTACTTC. Encoded protein: CAWSQGRTTYEQYF.

The chain has TRBV27 and TRBJ2-1; 7 bases agree with TRBD1. V dropped 0 bases and J dropped 10; count of bases not matched to a gene: 6. The germline CDR1 and CDR2 sequences are MNHEY and SMNVEV (reference sequence). The CDR3 extends over 14 amino acids. CDR3 region: CASSLSPEQGEQFF. The CDR3 nucleotides read TGTGCCAGCAGTTTATCCCCAGAACAGGGGGAGCAGTTCTTC.

This clone occurred a few times. The V call is TRBV2, the J call TRBJ1-1; D is possibly TRBD1 (5 bases). CDR1 SNHLY and CDR2 FYNNEI come from the germline V gene. Between the trimmed V and J ends, which lost 8 bases and 0 bases, there was a span of 22 bases. This CDR3 is 17 amino acids long. The CDR3 sequence: CASSSPPLWGMNTEAFF. CDR3 in DNA: TGTGCCAGCTCAAGCCCCCCTTTATGGGGGATGAACACTGAAGCTTTCTTT.

The rearrangement uses TRBV5-4 and TRBJ2-1, with D uncertain. V shed 2 bases and J shed 6 bases, with 18 bases lying between them. Looked up from germline, CDR1 is SGHNT and CDR2 is YYREEE (reference sequence). The CDR3 sequence is 16 residues long. The CDR3 DNA follows: TGTGCCAGCAGCTTCAAAGGGCTTGGAAGAGGCAATGAGCAGTTCTTC. Amino acids: CASSFKGLGRGNEQFF.

This clone came up a few times. This chain links TRBV29-1 with TRBJ2-2; 9 positions match TRBD2. Trimming removed 7 bases from V and 1 base from J; junction bases left unmatched: 10. This CDR3 region has 16 residues. Germline CDR1 SQVTM, CDR2 ANQGSEA. The CDR3 loop is CSARGLAGMNTGELFF. The CDR3 DNA is TGCAGCGCCCGGGGGCTAGCGGGGATGAACACCGGGGAGCTGTTTTTT.

This clone was counted a few times. The chain uses TRBV2 and TRBJ2-1, with D uncertain. Germline V CDR1 and CDR2: SNHLY, FYNNEI. CDR3 length: 13 residues. V lost 3 bases and J 5 bases, leaving 8 bases between the germline ends. CDR3: CASSDAKNNEQFF. CDR3 bases: TGTGCCAGCAGTGACGCCAAGAACAATGAGCAGTTCTTC.

This chain joins TRBV7-8 and TRBJ1-5, with D uncertain. V was cut by 2 bases and J by 4 bases, with 6 bases left in between. This CDR3 spans 13 amino acids. Germline-derived CDR1 and CDR2 are SGHVS and FQNEAQ. As DNA, the CDR3 is TGTGCCAGCAGCTTAAGGGTGAATCAGCCCCAGCATTTT. It yields the protein CASSLRVNQPQHF.

This clone was observed a handful of times. J is TRBJ2-6 and V is TRBV7-9; D possibly matches TRBD1 or TRBD2 (5 bases each). The length of the CDR3 is 15 residues. V was trimmed by 4 bases and J by 2 bases, leaving 9 bases between them. Germline CDR1 is SEHNR and CDR2 is FQNEAQ (reference sequence). The CDR3 here is CASSSLGAGANVLTF. The DNA of the CDR3 is TGTGCCAGCAGCTCGCTGGGGGCTGGGGCCAACGTCCTGACTTTC.

V gene TRBV30 combines with J gene TRBJ1-1; tentative D call: TRBD1 (5 bases). Germline V gene lookup returns CDR1 GTSNPN and CDR2 SVGIG (reference sequence). Between the trimmed V and J ends, which lost 0 bases and 5 bases, there was a span of 10 bases. This CDR3 comprises 13 residues. CDR3: CAWSVAGETEAFF. The DNA for the CDR3 is TGTGCCTGGAGTGTAGCGGGGGAGACTGAAGCTTTCTTT. The full variable domain, rest sourced from reference TRBV30 and TRBJ1-1, is SQTIHQWPATLVQPVGSPLSLECTVEGTSNPNLYWYRQAAGRGLQLLFYSVGIGQISSEVPQNLSASRPQDRQFILSSKKLLLSDSGFYLCAWSVAGETEAFFGQGTRLTVV.

The rearrangement uses TRBV13 and TRBJ2-5; 7 positions match TRBD1. In germline, CDR1 is PRHDT, CDR2 FYEKMQ (reference sequence). V lost 7 bases, J lost 2 bases, and 13 bases stayed unmatched. This CDR3 contains 16 residues. DNA for the CDR3: TGTGCCAGCAAATCGTTTAAATGGGACAGTCAAGAGACCCAGTACTTC. It is translated as CASKSFKWDSQETQYF. The full variable domain, completed using reference TRBV13 and TRBJ2-5, is AAGVIQSPRHLIKEKRETATLKCYPIPRHDTVYWYQQGPGQDPQFLISFYEKMQSDKGSIPDRFSAQQFSDYHSELNMSSLELGDSALYFCASKSFKWDSQETQYFGPGTRLLVL.